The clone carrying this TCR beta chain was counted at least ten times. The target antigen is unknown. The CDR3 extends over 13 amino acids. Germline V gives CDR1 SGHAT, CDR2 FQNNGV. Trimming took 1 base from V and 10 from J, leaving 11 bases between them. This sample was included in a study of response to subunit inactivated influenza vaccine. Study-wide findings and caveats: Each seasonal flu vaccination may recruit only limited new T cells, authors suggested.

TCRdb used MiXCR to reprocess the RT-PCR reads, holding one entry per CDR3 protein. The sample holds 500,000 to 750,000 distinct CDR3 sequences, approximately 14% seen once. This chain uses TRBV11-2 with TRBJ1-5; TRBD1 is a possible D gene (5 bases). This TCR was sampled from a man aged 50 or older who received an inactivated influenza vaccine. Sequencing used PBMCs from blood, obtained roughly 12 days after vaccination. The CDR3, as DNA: TGTGCCAGCAGCTTAGGGGGGGTTCAACCCCAGCATTTT. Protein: CASSLGGVQPQHF.